A selection of T cell receptor beta chains follows, all from one sample in a study of blood T cells in healthy people across ages. Each CDR3 protein is one row after TCRdb ran MiXCR on the 5' RACE reads. The profile covers 800,000 to 950,000 distinct CDR3 sequences, with around 46% appearing a single time and 13% taken by the ten largest. The sequenced sample was blood. These receptors all come from a man in his thirties or forties in good health. Both conserved end residues are part of each CDR3. The order of the fields is J gene, clone size, D gene, V gene, CDR3 protein, CDR3 DNA. The D gene is left open where the match is weak. Not all rows give a size; the values are once, few, many and, for expanded clones, a class.

J gene: TRBJ2-1; clone size: NA; D gene: NA; V gene: TRBV5-1; CDR3 protein: CASSPFPHNEQFF; CDR3 DNA: TGCGCCAGCAGCCCCTTCCCGCACAATGAGCAGTTCTTC
J gene: TRBJ2-3; clone size: NA; D gene: NA; V gene: TRBV13; CDR3 protein: CASSLGAVVSDTQYF; CDR3 DNA: TGTGCCAGCAGCTTAGGGGCGGTGGTATCAGATACGCAGTATTTT
J gene: TRBJ1-2; clone size: NA; D gene: NA; V gene: TRBV30; CDR3 protein: CAWSVPPGYTF; CDR3 DNA: TGTGCCTGGAGTGTACCTCCTGGCTACACCTTC
J gene: TRBJ2-1; clone size: many; D gene: NA; V gene: TRBV25-1; CDR3 protein: CASSGPRGGSYNEQFF; CDR3 DNA: TGTGCCAGCAGTGGGCCCCGTGGGGGCTCCTACAATGAGCAGTTCTTC
J gene: TRBJ2-5; clone size: many; D gene: TRBD1; V gene: TRBV29-1; CDR3 protein: CSVGTGATQETQYF; CDR3 DNA: TGCAGCGTGGGGACAGGGGCGACACAAGAGACCCAGTACTTC
J gene: TRBJ1-1; clone size: NA; D gene: TRBD1; V gene: TRBV2; CDR3 protein: CASSEADRDGTEAFF; CDR3 DNA: TGTGCCAGCAGTGAAGCGGACAGGGACGGCACTGAAGCTTTCTTT
J gene: TRBJ2-5; clone size: NA; D gene: TRBD1; V gene: TRBV2; CDR3 protein: CASSNQGVQETQYF; CDR3 DNA: TGTGCCAGCAGTAATCAGGGGGTCCAAGAGACCCAGTACTTC
J gene: TRBJ1-5; clone size: few; D gene: TRBD1; V gene: TRBV6-1; CDR3 protein: CASSEALLQGLNQPQHF; CDR3 DNA: TGTGCCAGCAGTGAAGCCTTACTACAGGGGTTGAATCAGCCCCAGCATTTT
J gene: TRBJ2-3; clone size: few; D gene: NA; V gene: TRBV9; CDR3 protein: CASSAPGTRGVKGDLDTQYF; CDR3 DNA: TGTGCCAGCAGCGCCCCCGGGACCCGAGGGGTTAAGGGAGACTTGGATACGCAGTATTTT
J gene: TRBJ2-7; clone size: NA; D gene: NA; V gene: TRBV10-2; CDR3 protein: CASSEYPSSGVYEQYF; CDR3 DNA: TGCGCCAGCAGTGAGTACCCCAGTTCTGGCGTGTACGAGCAGTACTTC
J gene: TRBJ2-3; clone size: many; D gene: TRBD2; V gene: TRBV28; CDR3 protein: CASGSGGTDTQYF; CDR3 DNA: TGTGCCAGCGGTAGCGGGGGCACAGATACGCAGTATTTT
J gene: TRBJ2-1; clone size: NA; D gene: TRBD1; V gene: TRBV11-3; CDR3 protein: CASSPLGTARGSDEQFF; CDR3 DNA: TGTGCCAGCAGCCCACTCGGGACAGCAAGAGGCTCGGATGAGCAGTTCTTC
J gene: TRBJ2-6; clone size: NA; D gene: NA; V gene: TRBV27; CDR3 protein: CASSLSPGISGANVLTF; CDR3 DNA: TGTGCCAGCAGTTTAAGCCCAGGGATCTCTGGGGCCAACGTCCTGACTTTC
J gene: TRBJ2-5; clone size: NA; D gene: TRBD2; V gene: TRBV5-6; CDR3 protein: CASSLAPSGTEETQYF; CDR3 DNA: TGTGCCAGCAGCTTGGCCCCTAGCGGAACCGAAGAGACCCAGTACTTC
J gene: TRBJ2-7; clone size: few; D gene: NA; V gene: TRBV30; CDR3 protein: CACVTGNGYEQYF; CDR3 DNA: TGTGCCTGTGTAACAGGGAATGGCTACGAGCAGTACTTC
J gene: TRBJ2-5; clone size: few; D gene: NA; V gene: TRBV29-1; CDR3 protein: CSVVQEKETQYF; CDR3 DNA: TGCAGCGTTGTTCAGGAGAAAGAGACCCAGTACTTC
J gene: TRBJ1-6; clone size: many; D gene: TRBD1; V gene: TRBV20-1; CDR3 protein: CSARVEGQNNSPLHF; CDR3 DNA: TGCAGTGCTAGAGTTGAGGGACAGAATAATTCACCCCTCCACTTT
J gene: TRBJ2-1; clone size: NA; D gene: NA; V gene: TRBV29-1; CDR3 protein: CSVEATGRGSYNEQFF; CDR3 DNA: TGCAGCGTTGAAGCGACAGGCAGGGGCTCCTACAATGAGCAGTTCTTC
J gene: TRBJ1-6; clone size: NA; D gene: NA; V gene: TRBV20-1; CDR3 protein: CSARSAARGNSPLHF; CDR3 DNA: TGCAGTGCTAGGTCGGCAGCAAGGGGTAATTCACCCCTCCACTTT
J gene: TRBJ2-7; clone size: few; D gene: NA; V gene: TRBV27; CDR3 protein: CASSPIMWSFSYEQYF; CDR3 DNA: TGTGCCAGCAGCCCGATTATGTGGAGTTTCTCCTACGAGCAGTACTTC
J gene: TRBJ1-6; clone size: few; D gene: NA; V gene: TRBV7-3; CDR3 protein: CASSYGDLNSPLHF; CDR3 DNA: TGTGCCAGCAGTTACGGGGACCTTAATTCACCCCTCCACTTT
J gene: TRBJ2-5; clone size: once; D gene: TRBD2; V gene: TRBV29-1; CDR3 protein: CSVELAGAQETQYF; CDR3 DNA: TGCAGCGTTGAGCTAGCGGGGGCCCAAGAGACCCAGTACTTC
J gene: TRBJ1-1; clone size: NA; D gene: NA; V gene: TRBV7-6; CDR3 protein: CASSPGGGGNRNTEAFF; CDR3 DNA: TGTGCCAGCAGCCCAGGAGGGGGGGGGAATAGGAACACTGAAGCTTTCTTT
J gene: TRBJ2-3; clone size: NA; D gene: NA; V gene: TRBV6-4; CDR3 protein: CASSENAGRRTDTQYF; CDR3 DNA: TGTGCCAGCAGTGAAAACGCAGGTCGCCGCACAGATACGCAGTATTTT
J gene: TRBJ1-5; clone size: NA; D gene: TRBD1; V gene: TRBV4-1; CDR3 protein: CASSHGGDSYQPQHF; CDR3 DNA: TGCGCCAGCAGCCATGGAGGGGACAGCTATCAGCCCCAGCATTTT
J gene: TRBJ2-1; clone size: few; D gene: NA; V gene: TRBV20-1; CDR3 protein: CSAAIYNEQFF; CDR3 DNA: TGCAGTGCGGCAATCTACAATGAGCAGTTCTTC
J gene: TRBJ1-4; clone size: NA; D gene: NA; V gene: TRBV15; CDR3 protein: CATSRVQGSGTNEKLFF; CDR3 DNA: TGTGCCACCAGCAGAGTTCAGGGGTCGGGGACTAATGAAAAACTGTTTTTT
J gene: TRBJ2-1; clone size: many; D gene: TRBD2; V gene: TRBV4-1; CDR3 protein: CASSQEASGGAYNEQFF; CDR3 DNA: TGCGCCAGCAGCCAAGAAGCTAGCGGGGGGGCCTACAATGAGCAGTTCTTC
J gene: TRBJ1-1; clone size: NA; D gene: TRBD1; V gene: TRBV18; CDR3 protein: CASSPSRDRVREAFF; CDR3 DNA: TGTGCCAGCTCACCTTCCCGGGACAGGGTAAGGGAAGCTTTCTTT
J gene: TRBJ1-5; clone size: NA; D gene: NA; V gene: TRBV20-1; CDR3 protein: CSARPNPRSNQPQHF; CDR3 DNA: TGCAGTGCTAGACCGAACCCAAGGAGCAATCAGCCCCAGCATTTT
J gene: TRBJ2-1; clone size: many; D gene: NA; V gene: TRBV15; CDR3 protein: CATSDPQGYNEQFF; CDR3 DNA: TGTGCCACCAGCGACCCACAAGGCTACAATGAGCAGTTCTTC
J gene: TRBJ2-7; clone size: few; D gene: NA; V gene: TRBV12-3/TRBV12-4; CDR3 protein: CASNSGGGGEQYF; CDR3 DNA: TGTGCCAGCAACTCTGGGGGCGGGGGCGAGCAGTACTTC
J gene: TRBJ2-3; clone size: few; D gene: NA; V gene: TRBV4-1; CDR3 protein: CASSQDGATDTQYF; CDR3 DNA: TGCGCCAGCAGCCAAGACGGGGCCACAGATACGCAGTATTTT
J gene: TRBJ2-3; clone size: NA; D gene: TRBD1; V gene: TRBV9; CDR3 protein: CASSVTDRAQYTDTQYF; CDR3 DNA: TGTGCCAGCAGCGTTACCGACAGGGCCCAATACACAGATACGCAGTATTTT
J gene: TRBJ2-7; clone size: NA; D gene: NA; V gene: TRBV20-1; CDR3 protein: CSAPIRQGQYF; CDR3 DNA: TGCAGTGCTCCGATAAGACAAGGGCAGTACTTC
J gene: TRBJ2-7; clone size: NA; D gene: TRBD2; V gene: TRBV29-1; CDR3 protein: CSVEMPSGGLTYEQYF; CDR3 DNA: TGCAGCGTTGAAATGCCTAGCGGGGGGCTTACCTACGAGCAGTACTTC
J gene: TRBJ2-2; clone size: few; D gene: TRBD2; V gene: TRBV29-1; CDR3 protein: CSAITSGGNTGELFF; CDR3 DNA: TGCAGCGCGATAACTAGCGGGGGAAACACCGGGGAGCTGTTTTTT
J gene: TRBJ2-5; clone size: once; D gene: NA; V gene: TRBV9; CDR3 protein: CASSVEASPQETQYF; CDR3 DNA: TGTGCCAGCAGCGTAGAGGCTAGCCCCCAAGAGACCCAGTACTTC
J gene: TRBJ2-1; clone size: many; D gene: TRBD2; V gene: TRBV20-1; CDR3 protein: CSARAALAGFYNEQFF; CDR3 DNA: TGCAGTGCTAGAGCGGCACTAGCGGGGTTCTACAATGAGCAGTTCTTC
J gene: TRBJ1-5; clone size: once; D gene: NA; V gene: TRBV20-1; CDR3 protein: CSARDRRRVEQPQHF; CDR3 DNA: TGCAGTGCTAGAGACCGGCGCAGGGTAGAACAGCCCCAGCATTTT
J gene: TRBJ2-7; clone size: NA; D gene: TRBD2; V gene: TRBV3-1; CDR3 protein: CASSQVAGVAHEQYF; CDR3 DNA: TGTGCCAGCAGCCAAGTAGCGGGAGTCGCCCACGAGCAGTACTTC
J gene: TRBJ1-5; clone size: NA; D gene: NA; V gene: TRBV30; CDR3 protein: CAWSLGGHQPQHF; CDR3 DNA: TGTGCCTGGAGTCTGGGGGGCCATCAGCCCCAGCATTTT
J gene: TRBJ2-7; clone size: few; D gene: NA; V gene: TRBV20-1; CDR3 protein: CSAAGGPYEQYF; CDR3 DNA: TGCAGTGCAGCCGGGGGCCCCTACGAGCAGTACTTC